A selection of T cell receptor beta chains follows, all from one sample in a study of blood T cells in healthy people across ages. MiXCR was run by TCRdb on the 5' RACE reads, yielding one entry per CDR3 protein. The data contain around 320,000 distinct CDR3 sequences, around 30% of them singletons. Material for sequencing was blood. The receptor set was obtained from a woman aged 70-85 years in good health. CDR3s leave out the opening cysteine and the closing phenylalanine or tryptophan. The size entry is marked missing in some rows and otherwise reads once, few, many or a size class.

V gene: TRBV29-1; clone size: few; CDR3 protein: SVGGPGTGAMNTEAF
V gene: TRBV14; clone size: many; CDR3 protein: ASSQAGPYGYT
V gene: TRBV15; clone size: -; CDR3 protein: ATSRDSRGTSSGNEQF
V gene: TRBV20-1; clone size: few; CDR3 protein: SARDIGKVEQF
V gene: TRBV12-3/TRBV12-4; clone size: -; CDR3 protein: ASSLSNLGFVGPGYEQF
V gene: TRBV20-1; clone size: -; CDR3 protein: SAQGPTEQY
V gene: TRBV5-1; clone size: many; CDR3 protein: ASSLGGSTNEKLF
V gene: TRBV28; clone size: -; CDR3 protein: ASSYLRGAYNSPLH
V gene: TRBV4-3; clone size: -; CDR3 protein: ASSQVRSGSSYNEQF
V gene: TRBV20-1; clone size: -; CDR3 protein: SAEGGNTGELF
V gene: TRBV5-1; clone size: -; CDR3 protein: ASRRGAETQY
V gene: TRBV18; clone size: few; CDR3 protein: ASSPMGLLGLETQY
V gene: TRBV27; clone size: -; CDR3 protein: ASSHKTSGSLYNEQF
V gene: TRBV9; clone size: -; CDR3 protein: ASSVMGGAGVSDTQY
V gene: TRBV9; clone size: -; CDR3 protein: ASSLRTGETYEQY
V gene: TRBV12-3/TRBV12-4; clone size: -; CDR3 protein: ASTPRSQGNYGYT
V gene: TRBV7-9; clone size: -; CDR3 protein: ASSSTQGQANTEAF
V gene: TRBV5-1; clone size: many; CDR3 protein: ASSLWTGDSPLH
V gene: TRBV24-1; clone size: few; CDR3 protein: ATSAYQGIWETQY
V gene: TRBV6-2/TRBV6-3; clone size: -; CDR3 protein: ASRQIRGDSKNIQY
V gene: TRBV28; clone size: few; CDR3 protein: ASHDQGSGANVLT
V gene: TRBV7-2; clone size: -; CDR3 protein: ASSVTGTGFSYEQY
V gene: TRBV6-2/TRBV6-3; clone size: few; CDR3 protein: ASGNRGAGELF
V gene: TRBV5-6; clone size: many; CDR3 protein: ASSQRPSGHIGLAKPYEQY
V gene: TRBV7-9; clone size: few; CDR3 protein: ASSPDQLGSYEQY
V gene: TRBV29-1; clone size: -; CDR3 protein: SVEDPALADNEQF
V gene: TRBV7-2; clone size: -; CDR3 protein: ASSPPFNEQF
V gene: TRBV6-1; clone size: -; CDR3 protein: ATDRDLGPYEQY
V gene: TRBV29-1; clone size: many; CDR3 protein: SVENPRGSNIQY
V gene: TRBV27; clone size: few; CDR3 protein: ASSLGGDSNQPQH
V gene: TRBV7-2; clone size: -; CDR3 protein: ASARMTGDYSPLH
V gene: TRBV10-3; clone size: few; CDR3 protein: AISESQGTSGIFGPGELF
V gene: TRBV3-1; clone size: few; CDR3 protein: ASSDPGVGTEAF
V gene: TRBV7-9; clone size: -; CDR3 protein: ASSQTSLEQY
V gene: TRBV29-1; clone size: few; CDR3 protein: SVDGERDASLPNIQY